This entry describes one T cell receptor (beta chain). Its antigen is unidentified. The data derive from a study of PD-1 blockade in classical Hodgkin lymphoma. As for the study in general: On a schedule of every 2 weeks, patients received nivolumab 3 mg/kg intravenously.

Relapses following autologous stem cell transplantation were seen in all patients, with brentuximab vedotin exposure varying. Classifying best responses yielded complete response, partial response or progressive disease. The data were produced by immunoSEQ multiplex PCR, yet TCRdb's version contains in-frame clones alone and is incomplete. The profile shows more than 35,000 clones, 60% to 85% of them singletons. Broader study findings: Sources of repertoire differences remain undefined, possibly disease activity or prior therapy. With CD4+ cells, TCR diversity rose significantly by C4D1, but not with CD8+ cells.

V lost 3 bases, J lost 4 bases, and 14 bases lay in between. CDR1 is PRHDT and CDR2 is FYEKMQ in the germline V gene (reference sequence). This CDR3 has 15 amino acids. J is TRBJ2-3 and V is TRBV13; a possible D gene is TRBD2 (6 bases). The receptor's source is a human donor with classical Hodgkin lymphoma. The sample in question was peripheral blood mononuclear cells (PBMCs), obtained at baseline. CDR3 coding DNA: TGTGCCAGCAGCTTCTGGGAGGCAGAGGCAGATACGCAGTATTTT. Residues: CASSFWEAEADTQYF. Drawing the rest from reference TRBV13 and TRBJ2-3, the complete variable domain is AAGVIQSPRHLIKEKRETATLKCYPIPRHDTVYWYQQGPGQDPQFLISFYEKMQSDKGSIPDRFSAQQFSDYHSELNMSSLELGDSALYFCASSFWEAEADTQYFGPGTRLTVL.